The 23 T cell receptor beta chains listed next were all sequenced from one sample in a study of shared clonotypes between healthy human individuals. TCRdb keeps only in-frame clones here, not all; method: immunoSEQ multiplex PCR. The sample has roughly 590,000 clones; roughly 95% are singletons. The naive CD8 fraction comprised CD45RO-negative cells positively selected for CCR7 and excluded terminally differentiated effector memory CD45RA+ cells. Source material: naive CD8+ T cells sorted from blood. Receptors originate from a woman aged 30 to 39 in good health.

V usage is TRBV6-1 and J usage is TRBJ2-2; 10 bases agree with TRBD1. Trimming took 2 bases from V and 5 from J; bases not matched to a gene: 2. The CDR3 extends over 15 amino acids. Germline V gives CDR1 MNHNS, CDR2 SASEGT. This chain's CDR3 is CASSERTGGTGELFF. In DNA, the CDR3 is TGTGCCAGCAGTGAACGGACAGGGGGGACCGGGGAGCTGTTTTTT.

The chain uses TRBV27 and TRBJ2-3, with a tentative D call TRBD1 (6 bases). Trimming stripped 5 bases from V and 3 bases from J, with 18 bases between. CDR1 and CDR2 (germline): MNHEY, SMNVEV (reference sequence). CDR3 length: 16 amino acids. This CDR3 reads CASSNHLRGWTDTQYF. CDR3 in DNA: TGTGCCAGCAGTAATCACCTCAGGGGATGGACAGATACGCAGTATTTT.

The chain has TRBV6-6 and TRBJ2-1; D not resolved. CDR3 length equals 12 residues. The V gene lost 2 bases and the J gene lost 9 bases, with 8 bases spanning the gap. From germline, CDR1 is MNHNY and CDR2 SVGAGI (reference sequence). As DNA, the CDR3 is TGTGCCAGCAGTTACCTTGGCCTTGAGCAGTTCTTC. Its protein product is CASSYLGLEQFF.

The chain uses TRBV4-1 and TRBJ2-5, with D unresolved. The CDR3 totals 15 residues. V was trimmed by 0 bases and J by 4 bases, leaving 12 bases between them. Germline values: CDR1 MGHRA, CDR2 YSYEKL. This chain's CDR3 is CASSQDGSSAETQYF. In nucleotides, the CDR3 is TGCGCCAGCAGCCAAGATGGAAGTAGTGCAGAGACCCAGTACTTC.

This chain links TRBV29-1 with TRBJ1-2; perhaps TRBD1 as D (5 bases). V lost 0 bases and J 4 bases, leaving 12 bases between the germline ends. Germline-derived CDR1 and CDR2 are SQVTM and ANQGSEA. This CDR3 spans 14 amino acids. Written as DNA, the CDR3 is TGCAGCGTTGAAGAGACCAGGGCTGGCTATGGCTACACCTTC. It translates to CSVEETRAGYGYTF.

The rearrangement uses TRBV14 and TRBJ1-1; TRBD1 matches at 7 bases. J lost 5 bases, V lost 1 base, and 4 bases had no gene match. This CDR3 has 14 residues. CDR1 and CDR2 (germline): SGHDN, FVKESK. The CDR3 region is CASSQVRGRTEAFF. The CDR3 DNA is TGTGCCAGCAGCCAAGTAAGGGGGCGGACTGAAGCTTTCTTT.

The CDR3 DNA follows: TGTGCCAGCAGCTCGCCGACGGACAGGGACAACGAGCAGTACTTC. Its translation is CASSSPTDRDNEQYF. The V and J genes are TRBV7-9 and TRBJ2-7; 8 positions agree with TRBD1. From germline, CDR1 is SEHNR and CDR2 FQNEAQ (reference sequence). CDR3 size: 15 residues. Trimming removed 4 bases from V and 5 bases from J; junction bases left unmatched: 10. The whole variable domain, filled in from reference TRBV7-9 and TRBJ2-7, reads DTGVSQNPRHKITKRGQNVTFRCDPISEHNRLYWYRQTLGQGPEFLTYFQNEAQLEKSRLLSDRFSAERPKGSFSTLEIQRTEQGDSAMYLCASSSPTDRDNEQYFGPGTRLTVT.

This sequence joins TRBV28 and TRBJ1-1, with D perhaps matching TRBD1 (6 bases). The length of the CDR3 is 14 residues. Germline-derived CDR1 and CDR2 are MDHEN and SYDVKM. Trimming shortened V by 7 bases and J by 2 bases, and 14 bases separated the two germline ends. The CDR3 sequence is CASIGGGVNTEAFF. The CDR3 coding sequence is TGTGCCAGCATTGGAGGGGGAGTAAACACTGAAGCTTTCTTT.

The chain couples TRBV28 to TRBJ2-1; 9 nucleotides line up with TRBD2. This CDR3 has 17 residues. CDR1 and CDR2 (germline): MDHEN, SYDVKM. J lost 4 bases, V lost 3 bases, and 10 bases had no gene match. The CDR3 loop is CASSFRGGRAPYNEQFF. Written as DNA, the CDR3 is TGTGCCAGCAGTTTCCGCGGCGGGAGGGCCCCTTACAATGAGCAGTTCTTC.

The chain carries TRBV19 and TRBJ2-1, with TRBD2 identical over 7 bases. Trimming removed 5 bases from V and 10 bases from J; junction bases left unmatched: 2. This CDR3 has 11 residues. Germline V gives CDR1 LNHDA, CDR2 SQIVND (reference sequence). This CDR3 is CASSWGGEQFF. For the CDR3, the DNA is TGTGCCAGTAGTTGGGGGGGGGAGCAGTTCTTC.

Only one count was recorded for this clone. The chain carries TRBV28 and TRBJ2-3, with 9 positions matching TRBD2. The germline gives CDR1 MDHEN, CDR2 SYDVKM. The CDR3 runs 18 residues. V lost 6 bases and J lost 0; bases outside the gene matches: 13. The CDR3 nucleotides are TGTGCCAGCAGCCTAACAATAGCGGGAGATGCTAGCACAGATACGCAGTATTTT. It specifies CASSLTIAGDASTDTQYF.

The CDR3 spells CASSQLLAGGAYNEQFF. CDR3 sequence (DNA): TGTGCCAGCAGCCAACTCCTAGCGGGAGGGGCCTACAATGAGCAGTTCTTC. The V gene is TRBV27, the J gene TRBJ2-1; 12 positions agree with TRBD2. From germline, CDR1 is MNHEY and CDR2 SMNVEV (reference sequence). This CDR3 spans 17 amino acids. J lost 2 bases, V lost 6 bases, and 8 bases had no gene match.

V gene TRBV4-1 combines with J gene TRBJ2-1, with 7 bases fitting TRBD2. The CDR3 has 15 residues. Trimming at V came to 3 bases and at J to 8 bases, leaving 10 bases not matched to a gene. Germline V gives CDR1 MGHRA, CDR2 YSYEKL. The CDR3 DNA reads TGCGCCAGCAGCCATGAACGCGGGAGCGCGGATGAGCAGTTCTTC. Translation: CASSHERGSADEQFF.

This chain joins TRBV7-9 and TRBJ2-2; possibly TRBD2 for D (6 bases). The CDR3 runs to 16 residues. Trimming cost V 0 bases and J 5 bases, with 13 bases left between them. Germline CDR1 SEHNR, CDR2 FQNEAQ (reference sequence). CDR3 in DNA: TGTGCCAGCAGCTTAGCCGCGTCTCGGGGGACCGGGGAGCTGTTTTTT. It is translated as CASSLAASRGTGELFF.

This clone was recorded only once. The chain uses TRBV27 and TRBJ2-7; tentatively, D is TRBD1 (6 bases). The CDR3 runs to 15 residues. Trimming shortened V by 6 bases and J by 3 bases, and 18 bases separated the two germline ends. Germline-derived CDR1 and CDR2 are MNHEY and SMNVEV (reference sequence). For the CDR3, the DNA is TGTGCCAGCAGACTATCGAGGACAGACTACTACGAGCAGTACTTC. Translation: CASRLSRTDYYEQYF.

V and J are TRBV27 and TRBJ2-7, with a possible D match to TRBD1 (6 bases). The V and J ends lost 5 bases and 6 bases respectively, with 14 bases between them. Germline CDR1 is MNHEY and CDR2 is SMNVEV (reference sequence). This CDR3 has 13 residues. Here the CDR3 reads CASSASTGSEQYF. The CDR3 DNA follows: TGTGCCAGCAGTGCCTCAACAGGGTCCGAGCAGTACTTC.

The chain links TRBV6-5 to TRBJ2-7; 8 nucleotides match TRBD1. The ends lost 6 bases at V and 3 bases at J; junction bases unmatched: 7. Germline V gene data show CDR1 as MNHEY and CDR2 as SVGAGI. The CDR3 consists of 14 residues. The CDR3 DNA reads TGTGCCAGCAGCGCAGGGGGCTCTATCTACGAGCAGTACTTC. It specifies CASSAGGSIYEQYF.

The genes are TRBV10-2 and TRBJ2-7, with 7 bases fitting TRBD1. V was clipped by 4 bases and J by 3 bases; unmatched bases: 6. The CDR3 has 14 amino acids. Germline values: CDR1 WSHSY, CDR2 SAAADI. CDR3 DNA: TGCGCCAGCAGTGGGTCACAGGGGCTCTACGAGCAGTACTTC. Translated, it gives CASSGSQGLYEQYF.

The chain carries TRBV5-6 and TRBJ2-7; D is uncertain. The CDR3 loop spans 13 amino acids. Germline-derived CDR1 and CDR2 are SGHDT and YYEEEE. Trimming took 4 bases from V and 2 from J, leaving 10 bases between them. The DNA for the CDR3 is TGTGCCAGCAGCCCAGGCCCGGCCTACGAGCAGTACTTC. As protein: CASSPGPAYEQYF.

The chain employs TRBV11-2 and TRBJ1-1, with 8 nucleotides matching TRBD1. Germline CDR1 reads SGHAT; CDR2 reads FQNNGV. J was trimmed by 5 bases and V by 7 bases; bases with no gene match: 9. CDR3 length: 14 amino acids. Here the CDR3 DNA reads TGTGCCAGCACCGGACAGGGTTTACGAACTGAAGCTTTCTTT. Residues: CASTGQGLRTEAFF.

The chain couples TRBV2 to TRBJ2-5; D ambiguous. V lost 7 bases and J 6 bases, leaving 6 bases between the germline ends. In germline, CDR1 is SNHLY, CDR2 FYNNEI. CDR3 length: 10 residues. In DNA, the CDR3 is TGTGCCAGCAATCGCCAGACCCAGTACTTC. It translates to CASNRQTQYF.

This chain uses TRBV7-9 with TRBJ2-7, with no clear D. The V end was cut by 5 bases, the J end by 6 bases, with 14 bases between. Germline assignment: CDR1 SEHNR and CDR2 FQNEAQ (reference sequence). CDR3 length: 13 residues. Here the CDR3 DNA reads TGTGCCAGCAGCCCCAGTCTTGACCCCGAGCAGTACTTC. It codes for CASSPSLDPEQYF.

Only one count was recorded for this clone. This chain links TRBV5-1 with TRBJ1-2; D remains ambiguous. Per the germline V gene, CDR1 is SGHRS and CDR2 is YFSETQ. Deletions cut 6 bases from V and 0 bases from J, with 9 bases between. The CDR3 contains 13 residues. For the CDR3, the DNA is TGCGCCAGCATGTCCCCCGCTAACTATGGCTACACCTTC. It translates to CASMSPANYGYTF. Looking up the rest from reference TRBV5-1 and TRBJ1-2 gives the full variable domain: KAGVTQTPRYLIKTRGQQVTLSCSPISGHRSVSWYQQTPGQGLQFLFEYFSETQRNKGNFPGRFSGRQFSNSRSEMNVSTLELGDSALYLCASMSPANYGYTFGSGTRLTVV.